A single sample gave rise to the 13 T cell receptor beta chains below, sequenced in a study of shared clonotypes between healthy human individuals. Using immunoSEQ multiplex PCR, the repertoire was profiled, and TCRdb retains in-frame clones only, with some absent. The repertoire has roughly 2.4 million clones, around 95% of them found once; the top ten carry roughly 0.13%. Sample: naive CD4+ T cells sorted from blood. The subset denotes: CD45RA+ positively selected. These receptors came from a man younger than 35 in good health.

CDR3 sequence reads: CASSLRRGFTGELFF. The CDR3 coding sequence is TGTGCCAGCAGCTTACGGCGGGGTTTCACCGGGGAGCTGTTTTTT. The genes are TRBV11-2 and TRBJ2-2; a weak D match, TRBD2 (6 bases). From germline, CDR1 is SGHAT and CDR2 FQNNGV. The CDR3 extends over 15 amino acids. Trimming took off 2 bases at V and 4 bases at J, with 11 bases between the two ends.

Note on this clone: Other nucleotide sequences from this sample produce the same CDR3. The genes are TRBV6-1 and TRBJ2-7, with a possible D match to TRBD1 (5 bases). Germline V CDR1 and CDR2: MNHNS, SASEGT. The V and J ends lost 4 bases and 2 bases respectively, with 6 bases between them. This CDR3 has 12 amino acids. As DNA, the CDR3 is TGTGCCAGCAGTGGACAGACCTACGAGCAGTACTTC. Its translation is CASSGQTYEQYF.

The V gene is TRBV25-1, the J gene TRBJ2-7; D is undetermined. Trimming pared 7 bases from V and 2 bases from J, leaving 9 bases between. CDR1 is MGHDK, CDR2 SYGVNS, per germline. CDR3 size: 12 residues. The DNA for the CDR3 is TGTGCCAGCAAGGGCAGAACCTACGAGCAGTACTTC. Amino acids: CASKGRTYEQYF.

As to this clone: The junction departs from the called germline gene at one end, perhaps through a read error. This chain links TRBV2 with TRBJ2-3; 9 nucleotides agree with TRBD1. Germline lookup yields CDR1 SNHLY and CDR2 FYNNEI. This CDR3 spans 16 amino acids. CDR3 bases: TGTGCCAGCAGCGAAGCGAAACAGGGGGCCTCAGATACGCAGTATTTT. This gives the protein CASSEAKQGASDTQYF.

This chain uses TRBV28 with TRBJ1-5; D not resolved. The CDR3 is 13 amino acids. V lost 2 bases, J lost 4 bases, and 6 bases lay in between. Germline CDR1 MDHEN, CDR2 SYDVKM. DNA of the CDR3: TGTGCCAGCAGTTTAAACAATAATCAGCCCCAGCATTTT. It is translated as CASSLNNNQPQHF.

The V and J genes are TRBV2 and TRBJ2-5, with 10 bases aligning to TRBD2. V lost 6 bases and J lost 2; bases outside the gene matches: 6. CDR3 length equals 15 residues. Germline V lookup: CDR1 SNHLY, CDR2 FYNNEI. The CDR3 DNA follows: TGTGCCAGCAGAAACGGACTAGCGGTACAAGAGACCCAGTACTTC. Translating it yields CASRNGLAVQETQYF.

This clone was picked up one time. Other DNA sequences within the sample encode an identical CDR3. The chain uses TRBV7-3 and TRBJ2-5, with D perhaps being TRBD1 or TRBD2 (5 bases each). Trimming stripped 3 bases from V and 5 bases from J, with 10 bases between. Germline CDR1 SGHTA, CDR2 FQGTGA. This CDR3 has 13 residues. The CDR3 DNA reads TGTGCCAGCAGCTTGGGACGAGGCGAGACCCAGTACTTC. Protein: CASSLGRGETQYF.

V and J are TRBV29-1 and TRBJ1-1; D is undetermined. The CDR3 loop spans 12 amino acids. V gave up 8 bases and J gave up 4 bases, with 14 bases separating them. The germline gives CDR1 SQVTM, CDR2 ANQGSEA. The CDR3 loop reads CSTQKEGTEAFF. CDR3 nucleotide sequence: TGCAGCACTCAAAAGGAGGGCACTGAAGCTTTCTTT.

The chain recombines TRBV29-1 with TRBJ2-5; weak D call: TRBD2 (6 bases). CDR3 length: 11 residues. V was cut by 7 bases and J by 9 bases, with 15 bases left in between. Germline V CDR1 and CDR2: SQVTM, ANQGSEA. The CDR3 bases are TGCAGCGCACGAGCGGGTTGGGCCCAGTACTTC. Its translation: CSARAGWAQYF.

This clone was picked up one time. V gene TRBV14 combines with J gene TRBJ1-5, with D unclear. Germline CDR1 and CDR2: SGHDN and FVKESK. V lost 2 bases, J lost 3 bases, and 2 bases lay in between. This CDR3 contains 12 residues. The CDR3, as DNA: TGTGCCAGCAGCCAAAACAATCAGCCCCAGCATTTT. Translating gives CASSQNNQPQHF. The full variable domain, its missing parts supplied by reference TRBV14 and TRBJ1-5, is EAGVTQFPSHSVIEKGQTVTLRCDPISGHDNLYWYRRVMGKEIKFLLHFVKESKQDESGMPNNRFLAERTGGTYSTLKVQPAELEDSGVYFCASSQNNQPQHFGDGTRLSIL.

The rearrangement joins TRBV28 to TRBJ2-4; perhaps TRBD1 as D (6 bases). This CDR3 region has 15 residues. The V and J ends lost 2 bases and 2 bases respectively, with 10 bases between them. The germline V gene encodes CDR1 MDHEN and CDR2 SYDVKM. CDR3 DNA: TGTGCCAGCAGTTTAGGGACACGGACCAAAAACATTCAGTACTTC. This gives the protein CASSLGTRTKNIQYF.

The table lists this clone with a count of one. This chain uses TRBV15 with TRBJ2-7; TRBD1 matches 7 bases. The V segment lost 6 bases and the J segment 3 bases; nucleotides outside the gene matches: 11. The CDR3 is made up of 15 amino acids. Germline lookup yields CDR1 LNHNV and CDR2 YYDKDF (reference sequence). The CDR3, as DNA: TGTGCCACCAGAGTGGACAGAGGGGGCTTCTACGAGCAGTACTTC. This gives the protein CATRVDRGGFYEQYF.

A remark on this clone: The sample holds other DNA sequences that translate to the same CDR3. The chain is built from TRBV18 and TRBJ1-3; D not certain. This CDR3 spans 16 amino acids. V was trimmed by 2 bases and J by 0 bases, leaving 11 bases between them. Germline V gene data show CDR1 as KGHSH and CDR2 as LQKENI. CDR3 residues: CASSPSVGDSGNTIYF. In DNA form, the CDR3 reads TGTGCCAGCTCACCATCCGTCGGGGACTCTGGAAACACCATATATTTT.